The T cell receptor (beta chain) under discussion was sequenced for a study of blood T cells in healthy people across ages. This clonotype showed up many times. The germline gene is not matched at one end of the junction; a read error may be the cause. The CDR3 contains 13 residues. CDR1 is WSHSY and CDR2 is SAAADI in the germline V gene. Healthy Russian Caucasian donors spanned ages about 6 to 100 years. Alongside a J-beta primer mix, a sample-barcoded 5' primer served in a second PCR lasting roughly 6 to 11 cycles. TCRdb re-analysed the 5' RACE reads in MiXCR, keeping a single row per CDR3 protein. The data show fewer than 600,000 distinct CDR3 sequences, with approximately 26% seen just once and approximately 3.6% held by the top ten. The same data also contributed to another study, on T cells of mothers and their children. That paper states: When the second PCR was run, its M1S primer added sample barcodes and 2-4 random nucleotides.

The V gene is TRBV10-2, the J gene TRBJ1-2, with D unresolved. The source of this sequence is a boy between 2 and 10 years old in good health. The sequencing input was blood. CDR3 loop: CASTESSLYGYTF. As DNA, the CDR3 is TGCGCCAGCACTGAGTCCAGCCTCTATGGCTACACCTTC.